A selection of T cell receptor beta chains follows, all from one sample in a study of regulatory T cells in long-lasting Graves disease. TCRdb passed the multiplex PCR reads through MiXCR, listing each CDR3 protein once. The sample shows some 470,000 distinct CDR3 sequences, about 22% of them seen only once. The sample here was peripheral blood mononuclear cells (PBMCs), taken when the disease was refractory, from a patient treated with antithyroid drugs. The receptors derive from a female donor with Graves disease. CDR3s include the opening cysteine and the closing phenylalanine or tryptophan. Each record gives: clone size, V gene, D gene, J gene, CDR3 protein, CDR3 DNA. The D gene is left open where the match is weak. Size is stated for part of the rows, as once, few or many counts, or as a class when the clone is expanded.

many	TRBV11-2	-	TRBJ1-1	CASRGYMENTEAFF	TGTGCCAGTCGGGGGTATATGGAGAACACTGAAGCTTTCTTT
-	TRBV7-9	TRBD2	TRBJ2-1	CASSHGLAGDRNNEQFF	TGTGCCAGCAGTCATGGACTAGCGGGAGATCGGAACAATGAGCAGTTCTTC
-	TRBV9	TRBD1	TRBJ1-6	CASSAAPGQRNSPLHF	TGTGCCAGCAGCGCAGCTCCGGGACAGAGAAATTCACCCCTCCACTTT
-	TRBV7-2	-	TRBJ2-5	CASSARDWRGETQYF	TGTGCCAGCAGCGCCCGGGACTGGAGGGGAGAGACCCAGTACTTC
-	TRBV20-1	-	TRBJ2-2	CSAAWTANTGELFF	TGCAGTGCGGCATGGACCGCGAACACCGGGGAGCTGTTTTTT
-	TRBV7-9	-	TRBJ1-2	CASSLTSGHYGYTF	TGTGCCAGCAGCTTAACTTCGGGGCACTATGGCTACACCTTC
-	TRBV28	-	TRBJ2-3	CASSLRPAVDTQYF	TGTGCCAGCAGTTTACGGCCAGCGGTGGATACGCAGTATTTT
many	TRBV27	TRBD1	TRBJ1-6	CASSSPLWTGGNSPLHF	TGTGCCAGCAGTTCCCCCCTCTGGACAGGGGGGAATTCACCCCTCCACTTT
-	TRBV6-5	TRBD1	TRBJ2-7	CASSYGTGTSYEQYF	TGTGCCAGCAGTTACGGGACAGGGACCTCCTACGAGCAGTACTTC
many	TRBV2	-	TRBJ1-5	CASSLGGLGNQPQHF	TGTGCCAGCAGCTTAGGAGGTCTGGGGAATCAGCCCCAGCATTTT
-	TRBV4-2	TRBD1	TRBJ2-1	CASSQGTGSEQFF	TGTGCCAGCAGCCAAGGGACAGGGAGTGAGCAGTTCTTC
few	TRBV5-1	TRBD2	TRBJ2-5	CASSPGGEWETQYF	TGCGCCAGCAGTCCCGGGGGGGAATGGGAGACCCAGTACTTC
-	TRBV7-9	-	TRBJ1-6	CASSQTQPNSPLHF	TGTGCCAGCAGCCAAACGCAGCCGAATTCACCCCTCCACTTT
many	TRBV13	-	TRBJ1-2	CASSLSAEKGYTF	TGTGCCAGCAGCTTATCTGCAGAAAAGGGCTACACCTTC
few	TRBV28	TRBD2	TRBJ2-3	CASSLVTSGTDTQYF	TGTGCCAGCAGTTTAGTGACTAGCGGCACAGATACGCAGTATTTT
-	TRBV20-1	TRBD2	TRBJ2-2	CSARKAGGIGELFF	TGCAGTGCTAGAAAAGCGGGGGGGATCGGGGAGCTGTTTTTT